The rows below give T cell receptor beta chains drawn from one sample of a study of blood T cell repertoires in COVID-19. The data were produced by immunoSEQ multiplex PCR, yet TCRdb's version contains in-frame clones alone and is incomplete. The sample holds 150,000 or so clones, about 85% seen once. Sequenced input: peripheral blood. The source of these receptors is a woman between 65 and 79 years old with COVID-19, enrolled during active disease. The CDR3 runs from the conserved cysteine through the conserved F or W. A D gene is named only where the DNA matches it firmly. Some rows mark clone size as missing; the rest say once, few, many or name a class of expanded clone.

d_gene,abundance,v_gene,j_gene,CDR3nt,CDR3aa
TRBD1,NA,TRBV18,TRBJ1-5,TGTGCCAGCTCACCAAGGGGGCACAACAATCAGCCCCAGCATTTT,CASSPRGHNNQPQHF
NA,NA,TRBV30,TRBJ1-2,TGTGCCTGGATCGGGGAGGTTTGGCGTGGCTACACCTTC,CAWIGEVWRGYTF
TRBD2,NA,TRBV2,TRBJ2-1,TGTGCCAGCTCGACCGGCGGGGGGGCCTGGAATGAGCAGTTCTTC,CASSTGGGAWNEQFF
TRBD1,NA,TRBV9,TRBJ2-7,TGTGCCAGCACCCGAGGGGACAGGGTTGTTGACGAGCAGTACTTC,CASTRGDRVVDEQYF
NA,NA,TRBV7-9,TRBJ1-5,TGTGCCAGCAGCTCCGGGGGGGATAGCCAGCCCCAGCATTTT,CASSSGGDSQPQHF
NA,once,TRBV6-2/TRBV6-3,TRBJ2-1,TGTGCCAGCAGCAATAGAGGACTCTGGAGCTCCTACAATGAGCAGTTCTTC,CASSNRGLWSSYNEQFF
TRBD1,NA,TRBV2,TRBJ1-1,TGTGCCAGCAGCCAGGGGGCGAACACTGAAGCTTTCTTT,CASSQGANTEAFF
NA,once,TRBV5-6,TRBJ1-1,TGTGCCAGCAGCGAAACGACAGGAGTTGGGAACACTGAAGCTTTCTTT,CASSETTGVGNTEAFF
TRBD1,NA,TRBV6-6,TRBJ1-5,TGTGCCAGCAAACAGGGGGATTTTCAGCCCCAGCATTTT,CASKQGDFQPQHF
NA,NA,TRBV5-4,TRBJ1-1,TGTGCCAGCAGCCCCGGACGGCGGGGCACTGAAGCTTTCTTT,CASSPGRRGTEAFF
NA,once,TRBV7-8,TRBJ1-1,TGTGCCAGCAGCCAGGGACAGAACACTGAAGCTTTCTTT,CASSQGQNTEAFF
TRBD1,NA,TRBV13,TRBJ1-2,TGTGCCAGCAGCTCCCACCCTCAGGGGGCAACCGCTAACTATGGCTACACCTTC,CASSSHPQGATANYGYTF
TRBD2,NA,TRBV6-5,TRBJ2-2,TGTGCCATCACTAGAAGCGGGGCGGGCACCGGGGAGCTGTTTTTT,CAITRSGAGTGELFF
NA,few,TRBV9,TRBJ1-3,TGTGCCAGCAGCCGCACAGGGTCTGGAAACACCATATATTTT,CASSRTGSGNTIYF
NA,NA,TRBV5-6,TRBJ1-6,TGTGCCAGCAGCGGACTAGGGCAGGTGGATTCACCCCTCCACTTT,CASSGLGQVDSPLHF
NA,NA,TRBV19,TRBJ1-6,TGTGCCAGTAGTATGGCATGGTATAATTCACCCCTCCACTTT,CASSMAWYNSPLHF
TRBD1,NA,TRBV29-1,TRBJ1-1,TGCAGCGTTCAACCGGGACAGGGGAAAGCTTTCTTT,CSVQPGQGKAFF
TRBD1,NA,TRBV5-4,TRBJ2-1,TGTGCCAGCAGCTTGTACAGGGGCTCCTACAATGAGCAGTTCTTC,CASSLYRGSYNEQFF
TRBD2,once,TRBV6-5,TRBJ2-7,TGTGCCAGCAAGGCTAGCGGGGTACTTGAGCAGTACTTC,CASKASGVLEQYF
NA,NA,TRBV2,TRBJ1-2,TGTGCCAGCAGAGGGACTGGAGGTGGCTACACCTTC,CASRGTGGGYTF
TRBD1,NA,TRBV19,TRBJ1-5,TGTGCCAGTAGTTCAGGGACAGGGCCAAATCAGCCCCAGCATTTT,CASSSGTGPNQPQHF
NA,few,TRBV3-1/TRBV3-2,TRBJ1-3,TGTGCCAGCAGCAGTTTGGGGAGACCTGGAAACACCATATATTTT,CASSSLGRPGNTIYF
TRBD2,NA,TRBV7-9,TRBJ2-1,TGTGCCAGCAGCTTAGGCGGGGGACGGGGGTCCCATGAGCAGTTCTTC,CASSLGGGRGSHEQFF
TRBD1,few,TRBV30,TRBJ2-4,TGTGCCTGGACGGGACAGTTCAAAAACATTCAGTACTTC,CAWTGQFKNIQYF
TRBD2,NA,TRBV27,TRBJ2-7,TGTGCCAGCAGTGAACTAGCGGCCCCCTACGAGCAGTACTTC,CASSELAAPYEQYF
TRBD1,NA,TRBV19,TRBJ1-6,TGTGCCAGTAGTCCGCGGACAGGGGAGGGTGATTCACCCCTCCACTTT,CASSPRTGEGDSPLHF
NA,NA,TRBV11-1,TRBJ2-7,TGTGCCAGCAGCTCCCGCCGGGGTCCCTACGAGCAGTACTTC,CASSSRRGPYEQYF
NA,NA,TRBV5-5,TRBJ2-7,TGTGCCAGCAGCTCCGAACAGGGTTTCTACGAGCAGTACTTC,CASSSEQGFYEQYF
TRBD2,NA,TRBV5-1,TRBJ2-5,TGCGCCAGCAGCCCGATCGGGGTAGCCGGGGGGGGCCAAGAGACCCAGTACTTC,CASSPIGVAGGGQETQYF
TRBD2,medium-sized,TRBV7-2,TRBJ2-3,TGTGCCAGCAGCCTTAGGGAAGCGGGGGAGAGCACAGATACGCAGTATTTT,CASSLREAGESTDTQYF
NA,NA,TRBV7-2,TRBJ2-5,TGTGCCAGCAGCTTAGCCAGGCAAGAGACCCAGTACTTC,CASSLARQETQYF
TRBD1,NA,TRBV2,TRBJ1-1,TGTGCCAGCAGTGAAGTTCGACAGGGGGATAGGGCTTTCTTT,CASSEVRQGDRAFF
NA,NA,TRBV19,TRBJ1-5,TGTGCCAGTAGATACACGGGCGGGAATCAGCCCCAGCATTTT,CASRYTGGNQPQHF
TRBD1,NA,TRBV10-3,TRBJ2-6,TGTGCCATCAGTACACCAGGACAGGGGATAGGGACCAACTCTGGGGCCAACGTCCTGACTTTC,CAISTPGQGIGTNSGANVLTF
NA,few,TRBV5-1,TRBJ1-1,TGCGCCAGCAGCTCGGCCACGGGTCAGAACACTGAAGCTTTCTTT,CASSSATGQNTEAFF
NA,NA,TRBV5-1,TRBJ2-3,TGCGCCAGCAGCTGGCGGGACAGCGTCTCAGATACGCAGTATTTT,CASSWRDSVSDTQYF
TRBD1,few,TRBV2,TRBJ1-4,TGTGCCAGCAGTCGGACAGGGGACCGAGAAAAACTGTTTTTT,CASSRTGDREKLFF
NA,NA,TRBV7-9,TRBJ1-1,TGTGCCAGCAGCTTAGCGCAGGGTCACACTGAAGCTTTCTTT,CASSLAQGHTEAFF
NA,NA,TRBV7-2,TRBJ2-7,TGTGCCAGCAGCTTAGGACAGGGAGGCTACGAGCAGTACTTC,CASSLGQGGYEQYF
TRBD1,NA,TRBV6-2/TRBV6-3,TRBJ1-1,TGTGCCAGCAGCAGCGACAGGGTTAACACTGAAGCTTTCTTT,CASSSDRVNTEAFF
TRBD1,few,TRBV7-6,TRBJ1-5,TGTGCCAGCAGCTTAGGGTCCCGACAGGGGGCTTCTTCTCAGCCCCAGCATTTT,CASSLGSRQGASSQPQHF
NA,NA,TRBV6-1,TRBJ1-5,TGTGCCAGCAGTGAAGGGGGACTAGGAATGGGTAGCAATCAGCCCCAGCATTTT,CASSEGGLGMGSNQPQHF
TRBD1,few,TRBV30,TRBJ1-6,TGTGCCTGGAGTTCCGGGACAGGCAAACCCCTCCACTTT,CAWSSGTGKPLHF